The clone carrying this TCR beta chain showed up just a few times. As yet, its antigen is unknown. This sample was included in a study of T-cell reconstitution after alpha-beta-depleted transplantation in children. Study-level findings and limits: Where alpha-beta T cells came from about two months after transplant was reportedly several hundred expanded graft clones.

Molecular barcoding with unique molecular identifiers was used for the TCRbeta library. TCRdb re-called the PCR reads with MiXCR, one entry per CDR3 protein. The sample shows about 510,000 distinct CDR3 sequences, approximately 10% of them seen only once. The source is a female patient between 2 and 15 years old who had a stem cell transplant for aplastic anemia, so the T cells may come from the graft donor. Source: PBMCs, mostly from graft donor cells, taken 180 days after TCRalphabeta/CD19-depleted stem cell transplant.

The CDR3 DNA reads as TGTGCCAGCAGCTTCCAATTCCTGACAGGGGAGGCAGATACGCAGTATTTT. It yields the protein CASSFQFLTGEADTQYF. The chain has TRBV7-9 and TRBJ2-3; 8 positions match TRBD1. J was trimmed by 4 bases and V by 3 bases; bases with no gene match: 12. The CDR3 has 17 residues. Germline-derived CDR1 and CDR2 are SEHNR and FQNEAQ (reference sequence).